This is a list of T cell receptor beta chains from one sample in a study of cytomegalovirus exposure and HLA in healthy donors. Assay used: immunoSEQ multiplex PCR; TCRdb lists only in-frame clones, some missing. This sample has fewer than 200,000 clones, with 55% to 80% found just once. Sequencing was carried out using PBMCs. Receptors originate from a woman younger than 30 in good health and CMV-seropositive. The CDR3 runs from the conserved cysteine through the conserved F or W. The D gene is left open where the match is weak. Only part of the rows carry a size: once, few, many, or a class if the clone is expanded.

TRBD1,TRBJ1-2,-,TRBV7-2,TGTGCCAGCAGCTTTAGACAGGGGGACCCTGGCTACACCTTC,CASSFRQGDPGYTF
-,TRBJ1-1,few,TRBV6-1,TGTGCCAGCACGTTGTATGGAGGGATGAACACTGAAGCTTTCTTT,CASTLYGGMNTEAFF
TRBD1,TRBJ2-5,-,TRBV29-1,TGCAGCGCCAGGGACAGGGGTGTAGAGCAGTACTTC,CSARDRGVEQYF
TRBD2,TRBJ2-5,-,TRBV5-1,TGCGCCAGCAGCTTCAGGCTAGCGGGTATTGGGGCCCAAGAGACCCAGTACTTC,CASSFRLAGIGAQETQYF
-,TRBJ2-1,-,TRBV30,TGTGCCTGGACCCCCTTCACAGGGATGGGTCGGGAGCAGTTCTTC,CAWTPFTGMGREQFF
-,TRBJ1-2,once,TRBV7-9,TGTGCCAGCAGCCCGAATTTAAAGTCCGCGACAGCTATCTATGGCTACACCTTC,CASSPNLKSATAIYGYTF
-,TRBJ2-5,few,TRBV5-1,TGCGCCAGCAGCTTGAGGCAGGGTTGGGAGACCCAGTACTTC,CASSLRQGWETQYF
-,TRBJ1-1,-,TRBV5-1,TGCGCCAGCAGCCTTACAGGCCTGAACACTGAAGCTTTCTTT,CASSLTGLNTEAFF
TRBD1,TRBJ1-2,-,TRBV7-8,TGTGCCAGCAGCCCAGGGGGGCAGGGGGCTTCCAAATTATATGGCTACACCTTC,CASSPGGQGASKLYGYTF
-,TRBJ2-1,-,TRBV2,TGTGCCAGCTCCTTACAGAGCGAGCAGTTCTTC,CASSLQSEQFF
TRBD1,TRBJ2-7,-,TRBV25-1,TGTGCCAGCAGGGGTACACAGGGGGCGTGGGCCTACGAGCAGTACTTC,CASRGTQGAWAYEQYF
-,TRBJ1-3,-,TRBV5-6,TGTGCCAGCAGCTTGGTACCGGGCTCTGGAAACACCATATATTTT,CASSLVPGSGNTIYF
-,TRBJ2-7,-,TRBV4-1,TGCGCCAGCAGCCAAGCTCCTCCAGCGGGCCTGGGCGAGCAGTACTTC,CASSQAPPAGLGEQYF
-,TRBJ2-7,once,TRBV6-6,TGTGCCAGCAGTTATAACCGGGATACCTACGAGCAGTACTTC,CASSYNRDTYEQYF
TRBD1,TRBJ1-1,few,TRBV5-4,TGTGCCAGCAGGACAGGGGGCGCAGGGGTAACTGAAGCTTTCTTT,CASRTGGAGVTEAFF
TRBD1,TRBJ2-2,-,TRBV9,TGTGCCAGCAGCTGGACAGGGAACGGGGAGCTGTTTTTT,CASSWTGNGELFF
TRBD2,TRBJ2-3,-,TRBV27,TGTGCCAGCAGTTCCCGGCTAGCGGGGCCCACAGATACGCAGTATTTT,CASSSRLAGPTDTQYF
-,TRBJ2-5,-,TRBV20-1,TGCAGTGCTAGCGGGGAAGAGACCCAGTACTTC,CSASGEETQYF
-,TRBJ1-5,once,TRBV2,TGTGCCAGCACCCAGGTGATGAGTAATCAGCCCCAGCATTTT,CASTQVMSNQPQHF
-,TRBJ1-4,-,TRBV15,TGTGCCACCAGCGCTGCCAGCGGCAATGAAAAACTGTTTTTT,CATSAASGNEKLFF
-,TRBJ1-1,-,TRBV28,TGTGCCAGCAGTTCCTCAACAATTTTCACTGAAGCTTTCTTT,CASSSSTIFTEAFF
TRBD2,TRBJ2-7,-,TRBV28,TGTGCCAGCAGTTTATCCTCGGGGGGAACAGCCTACGAGCAGTACTTC,CASSLSSGGTAYEQYF
TRBD1,TRBJ2-7,-,TRBV28,TGTGCCAGCAGACCCGGACAGGCGCGCTACGAGCAGTACTTC,CASRPGQARYEQYF
-,TRBJ1-6,-,TRBV21-1,TGTGCCAGAACAGACAGGTCCTATAATTCACCCCTCCACTTT,CARTDRSYNSPLHF
TRBD2,TRBJ2-6,-,TRBV7-6,TGTGCCAGCAGCTTAATAGCGGGCCTCTCTGGGGCCAACGTCCTGACTTTC,CASSLIAGLSGANVLTF
-,TRBJ2-7,-,TRBV10-3,TGTGCCATCACGGCACGAGAGGCCTACGAGCAGTACTTC,CAITAREAYEQYF
TRBD1,TRBJ2-1,-,TRBV5-1,TGCGCCAGCAGGGGACAGGGGGCAGGAAATGAGCAGTTCTTC,CASRGQGAGNEQFF
-,TRBJ1-2,-,TRBV13,TGTGCCAGCAGCTTGAGCGCGGCTCCAGGGAAAGACTATGGCTACACCTTC,CASSLSAAPGKDYGYTF
TRBD1,TRBJ1-1,once,TRBV7-2,TGTGCCAGCAGCTCCAGGGGGCTTTACACTGAAGCTTTCTTT,CASSSRGLYTEAFF
-,TRBJ1-6,-,TRBV27,TGTGCCAGCAGGAGGGACTTAAGCTCCTATAATTCACCCCTCCACTTT,CASRRDLSSYNSPLHF
TRBD1,TRBJ1-2,-,TRBV27,TGTGCCAGCAGATACGGGACAGGGGGCATAATTGGCTACACCTTC,CASRYGTGGIIGYTF
TRBD2,TRBJ2-2,-,TRBV2,TGTGCCAGCAGTGAGACTAGCGGTTCCGCGAACACCGGGGAGCTGTTTTTT,CASSETSGSANTGELFF
TRBD2,TRBJ2-3,-,TRBV27,TGTACCAGCAGTTTAAGCCCGGGACTATACACAGATACGCAGTATTTT,CTSSLSPGLYTDTQYF
-,TRBJ2-3,-,TRBV5-1,TGCGCCAGCAGCTTGTCCCTCCGCACAGATACGCAGTATTTT,CASSLSLRTDTQYF
-,TRBJ2-6,-,TRBV6-5,TGTGCCAGCAGTCGTTTCGGGGCCAACGTCCTGACTTTC,CASSRFGANVLTF
TRBD1,TRBJ1-5,-,TRBV5-6,TGTGCCAGCAGCAGGGGGCGCGGCAATCAGCCCCAGCATTTT,CASSRGRGNQPQHF
-,TRBJ1-2,-,TRBV28,TGTGCCAGCAGTTTCTTCCGGCAGGGTGGCTATGGCTACACCTTC,CASSFFRQGGYGYTF
TRBD1,TRBJ1-2,-,TRBV27,TGTGCCAGCAGTTTAGTACAGGGGCCTAACTATGGCTACACCTTC,CASSLVQGPNYGYTF
-,TRBJ1-2,-,TRBV5-1,TGCGCCAGCAGGAGTGGGCAGGGAGGTGGCTATGGCTACACCTTC,CASRSGQGGGYGYTF
TRBD1,TRBJ2-1,few,TRBV9,TGTGCCAGCAGCGTAGAATACAGGGGGCTCAATGAGCAGTTCTTC,CASSVEYRGLNEQFF
TRBD2,TRBJ2-7,few,TRBV27,TGTGCCAGCAGTTTAGGGTCCGCTAGCGGGAGATACGAGCAGTACTTC,CASSLGSASGRYEQYF
TRBD1,TRBJ2-5,-,TRBV5-6,TGTGCCAGCAGCTTGCGGTGGGGTCGACAGGGCTGGAAGCAGTACTTC,CASSLRWGRQGWKQYF
TRBD1,TRBJ1-4,-,TRBV7-8,TGTGCCAGCAGCTTCCGACAGGGGGAGGCAACTAATGAAAAACTGTTTTTT,CASSFRQGEATNEKLFF
-,TRBJ1-1,-,TRBV19,TGTGCCAGTATACCGGGACACCAAATGAACACTGAAGCTTTCTTT,CASIPGHQMNTEAFF
-,TRBJ1-3,-,TRBV27,TGTGCCAGCAGTTTACGGCAGGGCTCTGGAAACACCATATATTTT,CASSLRQGSGNTIYF
TRBD1,TRBJ1-3,few,TRBV18,TGTGCCAGCTACACAGGGGGCAATGGAAACACCATATATTTT,CASYTGGNGNTIYF
-,TRBJ2-1,-,TRBV19,TGTGCCAGTAGCTCGACCGGGATAAGTGAGCAGTTCTTC,CASSSTGISEQFF
TRBD2,TRBJ2-5,few,TRBV27,TGTGCCAGCAGTCGACTAGCGCAAGAAGAGACCCAGTACTTC,CASSRLAQEETQYF